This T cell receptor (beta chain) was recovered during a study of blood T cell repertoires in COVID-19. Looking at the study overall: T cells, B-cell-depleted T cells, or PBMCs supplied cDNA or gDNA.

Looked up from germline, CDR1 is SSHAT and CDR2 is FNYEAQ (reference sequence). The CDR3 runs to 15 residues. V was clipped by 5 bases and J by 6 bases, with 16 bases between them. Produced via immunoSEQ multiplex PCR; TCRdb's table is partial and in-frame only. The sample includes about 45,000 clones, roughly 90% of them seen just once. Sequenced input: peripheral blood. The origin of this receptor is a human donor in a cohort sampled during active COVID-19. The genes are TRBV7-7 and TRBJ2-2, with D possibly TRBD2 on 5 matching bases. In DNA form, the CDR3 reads TGTGCCAGCAGCCACCCGGGTTCGGGGTCCGGGGAGCTGTTTTTT. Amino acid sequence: CASSHPGSGSGELFF.